The source of this T cell receptor beta chain is a study of diagnostic markers for celiac disease (TCRdb year 2020). Instrument used: Illumina MiSeq. TCRdb reprocessed the raw reads; every CDR3 protein sequence is a single record, and DNA is not supplied. This specimen's table enumerates under 6,000 distinct CDR3 sequences. The top ten hold 5.9% of the sample. The CDR3, cysteine through phenylalanine, is 15 amino acids long. No DNA is given. The germline V gene (reference sequence) specifies SEHNR as CDR1 and FQNEAQ as CDR2. With respect to this clonotype: Its target antigen remains unknown.

Sequencing was performed on either unsorted cells or a sorted T cell fraction (not recorded which). The receptor was derived from a human donor. This table probably holds off-target reads from a library built for another chain. In this chain, TRBV7-9 is recombined with TRBJ1-2; TCRdb names TRBD1, which stays unverified in the absence of DNA. For the CDR3, the sequence is CASSLVHRGDYGYTF.